This T cell receptor (beta chain) was found in a study of blood T cell repertoires in COVID-19. The CDR3 consists of 12 residues. Germline V CDR1 and CDR2: SGHTS, YDEGEE. As for this clone: Germline is not matched at one junction end, which may reflect a read error.

Assay used: immunoSEQ multiplex PCR; TCRdb lists only in-frame clones, some missing. The table records roughly 150,000 clones, more than 85% of them present only once. This clonotype originated in a woman aged 55-75 years with COVID-19, enrolled during active disease. V and J are TRBV5-8 and TRBJ2-3, with D tentatively TRBD2 (5 bases). Input material: peripheral blood. The CDR3 DNA reads TGTGCCAGCAGCTTGCGACCAGGCCTAGCTATTTTT. Protein: CASSLRPGLAIF.